What follows are 31 T cell receptor beta chains derived from one specimen sequenced in a study of CD8+CD57+ T cells in acquired aplastic anemia. According to the study, genomic DNA was the template for TCR beta VDJ and CDR3 profiling. TCRdb passed the reads through MiXCR, listing each CDR3 protein once. The sample yields some 290,000 distinct CDR3 sequences, around 60% seen once. Specimen: sorted CD4+, CD8+, or CD8+CD57+ T cells (not recorded which) from PBMCs. The receptors here all came from a human donor with severe aplastic anemia or a healthy control (not recorded which).

The rearrangement links TRBV5-1 to TRBJ2-3; the D gene is possibly TRBD1 (7 bases). CDR3 length: 17 amino acids. From germline, CDR1 is SGHRS and CDR2 YFSETQ. Deletions cut 3 bases from V and 5 bases from J, with 22 bases between. As DNA, the CDR3 is TGCGCCAGCAGCTGGGAGGCGGGACAGCTGACCGGAGATACGCAGTATTTT. It translates to CASSWEAGQLTGDTQYF. Based on the CDR3 plus reference TRBV5-1 and TRBJ2-3, the full variable domain is KAGVTQTPRYLIKTRGQQVTLSCSPISGHRSVSWYQQTPGQGLQFLFEYFSETQRNKGNFPGRFSGRQFSNSRSEMNVSTLELGDSALYLCASSWEAGQLTGDTQYFGPGTRLTVL.

Details on this clonotype: It is unclear where the CDR3 begins or ends on the DNA, so no DNA is shown, and the CDR3 is as TCRdb lists it. V is TRBV7-3 and J is TRBJ1-6. The CDR3 region is 23 residues in length, termini included. Germline CDR1 is SGHTA and CDR2 is FQGTGA. The chain's CDR3 is CASSLSTPQLRAVLRADNSPLHF.

This clonotype was counted a few times. The chain carries TRBV6-6 and TRBJ1-3; the match to TRBD1 covers 7 bases. V gave up 5 bases and J gave up 8 bases; unmatched junction bases: 9. CDR3 length: 14 residues. CDR1 is MNHNY, CDR2 SVGAGI, per germline (reference sequence). The CDR3 is CASSERGQYDTIYF. CDR3 in DNA: TGTGCCAGCAGTGAACGGGGACAGTATGACACCATATATTTT.

The chain has TRBV2 and TRBJ2-5; D assignment may be TRBD1 or TRBD2 (7 bases each). The CDR3 covers 15 residues. Germline V gene data show CDR1 as SNHLY and CDR2 as FYNNEI. V dropped 4 bases and J dropped 5 bases, with 17 bases sitting between them. In DNA, the CDR3 is TGTGCCAGCAGTGCTTCGACAGGGAGGGGGGAGACCCAGTACTTC. It encodes CASSASTGRGETQYF.

This sequence joins TRBV19 and TRBJ1-2; perhaps TRBD1 as D (6 bases). The V end was cut by 7 bases, the J end by 8 bases, with 17 bases between. This CDR3 has 13 amino acids. Germline V gene lookup returns CDR1 LNHDA and CDR2 SQIVND (reference sequence). CDR3 DNA sequence: TGTGCCAGTACCAAGGACTGGGGGGCAGGCTACACCTTC. Its protein product is CASTKDWGAGYTF.

V gene TRBV25-1 combines with J gene TRBJ2-5; D is unclear. This CDR3 is 15 amino acids long. Germline V lookup: CDR1 MGHDK, CDR2 SYGVNS. V lost 3 bases, J lost 4 bases, and 15 bases lay in between. The CDR3 DNA is TGTGCCAGCAGTGATCAGTTGGCCGTCGGAGAGACCCAGTACTTC. It codes for CASSDQLAVGETQYF.

This clonotype has ten or more counts. The CDR3: CASRPAGQGYGYTF. The CDR3 bases are TGTGCCAGCAGACCCGCGGGACAGGGCTATGGCTACACCTTC. V is TRBV6-2 or TRBV6-3 and J is TRBJ1-2, with 9 positions matching TRBD1. This CDR3 contains 14 residues. V dropped 6 bases and J dropped 4; count of bases not matched to a gene: 6. CDR1 MNHEY and CDR2 SVGEGT come from the germline V gene.

This clonotype occurred many times. The chain couples TRBV14 to TRBJ1-2; D gene unclear. This CDR3 spans 14 amino acids. Trimming took off 0 bases at V and 7 bases at J, with 12 bases between the two ends. Germline loops: CDR1 SGHDN, CDR2 FVKESK. The CDR3 DNA reads TGTGCCAGCAGCCAAGATCTAATAGGGAGTGGCTACACCTTC. As protein: CASSQDLIGSGYTF.

This rearrangement joins TRBV5-1 to TRBJ1-1; D is perhaps TRBD1 (5 bases). The germline gives CDR1 SGHRS, CDR2 YFSETQ. V lost 3 bases, J lost 6 bases, and 15 bases lay in between. The CDR3 length is 14 residues. This chain's CDR3 is CASSSQGHTSEAFF. CDR3 DNA sequence: TGCGCCAGCAGCTCCCAAGGACATACGTCTGAAGCTTTCTTT.

With respect to this clonotype: Compared with germline, one end of the junction differs, possibly owing to a read error. The chain joins TRBV10-3 to TRBJ2-7, with D unresolved. This CDR3 has 15 residues. Germline V gives CDR1 ENHRY, CDR2 SYGVKD. The CDR3 DNA reads TGTGCCAGCAGTGAAGTAGGGCGGTCCCCTGGCGAGCAGTACTTC. Its translation: CASSEVGRSPGEQYF.

The chain employs TRBV7-2 and TRBJ2-1, with 11 bases identical to TRBD2. V dropped 3 bases and J dropped 5; count of bases not matched to a gene: 6. CDR3 length: 16 residues. The germline V gene encodes CDR1 SGHTA and CDR2 FQGNSA. DNA of the CDR3: TGTGCCAGCAGCTTTACTAGCGGGGGAGCAAACAATGAGCAGTTCTTC. This sequence encodes CASSFTSGGANNEQFF.

V gene TRBV28 combines with J gene TRBJ2-3; D uncertain. The V end was cut by 10 bases, the J end by 6 bases, with 8 bases between. The CDR3 sequence is 10 residues long. CDR1 and CDR2 (germline): MDHEN, SYDVKM. This CDR3 reads CATIGDTQYF. DNA of the CDR3: TGTGCCACCATTGGGGATACGCAGTATTTT.

The chain is built from TRBV5-1 and TRBJ2-1; 13 bases agree with TRBD2. This CDR3 region has 16 residues. Germline V gene sequence: CDR1 SGHRS, CDR2 YFSETQ. V lost 4 bases, J lost 6 bases, and 7 bases stayed unmatched. The CDR3: CASSPSLAGGRNEQFF. The CDR3 bases are TGCGCCAGCAGCCCATCACTAGCGGGGGGGCGCAATGAGCAGTTCTTC.

The chain recombines TRBV29-1 with TRBJ2-7; 7 bases are a match to TRBD2. The ends lost 3 bases at V and 5 bases at J; junction bases unmatched: 4. This CDR3 has 12 amino acids. Germline loops: CDR1 SQVTM, CDR2 ANQGSEA. CDR3 region: CSVERGTHEQYF. CDR3 in DNA: TGCAGCGTTGAGCGGGGGACCCACGAGCAGTACTTC.

This chain links TRBV5-6 with TRBJ2-7, with no clear D. V lost 4 bases, J lost 2 bases, and 4 bases lay in between. The CDR3 is 11 amino acids. Germline V gene sequence: CDR1 SGHDT, CDR2 YYEEEE. The CDR3 sequence: CASSEPYEQYF. CDR3 DNA sequence: TGTGCCAGCAGCGAGCCCTACGAGCAGTACTTC.

This clonotype was counted a few times. The rearrangement joins TRBV5-1 to TRBJ2-7; a weak D match, TRBD1 (6 bases). The germline CDR1 and CDR2 sequences are SGHRS and YFSETQ. The CDR3 spans 15 residues. Deletions cut 0 bases from V and 3 bases from J, with 13 bases between. The CDR3 DNA reads as TGCGCCAGCAGCTTGGCACAGGGAGTAGGCTACGAGCAGTACTTC. Protein product: CASSLAQGVGYEQYF.

The chain has TRBV4-1 and TRBJ2-2; 7 bases are a match to TRBD1. The CDR3 length is 15 residues. Germline V lookup: CDR1 MGHRA, CDR2 YSYEKL. J gave up 5 bases and V 2 bases, and 5 bases lay outside the gene matches. The CDR3 region is CASSQTDRVTGELFF. The CDR3 DNA sequence: TGCGCCAGCAGCCAAACAGACAGGGTAACCGGGGAGCTGTTTTTT.

This clonotype was counted at least ten times. V usage is TRBV5-6 and J usage is TRBJ2-5; 8 bases fit TRBD2. There are 14 residues in the CDR3. Germline V gives CDR1 SGHDT, CDR2 YYEEEE. J gave up 3 bases and V 4 bases, and 5 bases lay outside the gene matches. As DNA, the CDR3 is TGTGCCAGCAGCACCGGGACTAGGGAAGAGACCCAGTACTTC. This translates into CASSTGTREETQYF.

V is TRBV5-1 and J is TRBJ1-6, with unresolved D. CDR1 is SGHRS and CDR2 is YFSETQ in the germline V gene. The CDR3 covers 14 residues. Trimming removed 1 base at V and 9 bases at J, with 11 bases between. The CDR3 is CASSLTGLGSPLHF. For the CDR3, the DNA is TGCGCCAGCAGCTTGACGGGGTTAGGTTCACCCCTCCACTTT. Drawing the rest from reference TRBV5-1 and TRBJ1-6, the complete variable domain is KAGVTQTPRYLIKTRGQQVTLSCSPISGHRSVSWYQQTPGQGLQFLFEYFSETQRNKGNFPGRFSGRQFSNSRSEMNVSTLELGDSALYLCASSLTGLGSPLHFGNGTRLTVT.

This clonotype was detected only a few times. The rearrangement joins TRBV29-1 to TRBJ1-1; D is undetermined. CDR1 is SQVTM, CDR2 ANQGSEA, per germline. Trimming took off 1 base at V and 5 bases at J, with 8 bases between the two ends. The CDR3 covers 12 residues. The DNA for the CDR3 is TGCAGCGTTGAAGGCCGGAATACTGAAGCTTTCTTT. It encodes CSVEGRNTEAFF.

The sample holds a few counts of this clonotype. The gene calls are TRBV19 and TRBJ2-7; 13 bases match TRBD2. The CDR3 runs 15 residues. After removal of 5 bases from V and 2 bases from J, the junction contained 3 bases not matched to a gene. The germline V gene encodes CDR1 LNHDA and CDR2 SQIVND (reference sequence). CDR3 nucleotides: TGTGCCAGTAGTGTGGGGACTAGCGGGACCTACGAGCAGTACTTC. Residues: CASSVGTSGTYEQYF.

This clonotype has more than one count but fewer than ten. The chain couples TRBV9 to TRBJ2-5; D may be TRBD1 (6 bases). The V end lost 2 bases, the J end lost 5 bases, and 16 bases lay between the germline ends. The germline gives CDR1 SGDLS, CDR2 YYNGEE. There are 15 residues in the CDR3. CDR3 sequence reads: CASSVGTSAGETQYF. Here the CDR3 DNA reads TGTGCCAGCAGCGTGGGGACATCGGCAGGGGAGACCCAGTACTTC.

The gene calls are TRBV6-2 or TRBV6-3 and TRBJ2-7; D assignment may be TRBD1 or TRBD2 (5 bases each). Trimming removed 11 bases at V and 4 bases at J, with 12 bases between. The CDR3 has 11 amino acids. Germline CDR1 MNHEY, CDR2 SVGEGT. CDR3 region: CAHGDGYEQYF. The CDR3 DNA sequence: TGTGCCCATGGGGACGGGTACGAGCAGTACTTC.

The chain combines TRBV7-2 with TRBJ1-2, with TRBD1 matching over 9 bases. The CDR3 contains 13 residues. Trimming at V came to 7 bases and at J to 14 bases, leaving 14 bases not matched to a gene. Germline-derived CDR1 and CDR2 are SGHTA and FQGNSA. DNA for the CDR3: TGTGCCAGCACTCAGGGGGGGACAGGGCATCGTACCTTC. Translating it yields CASTQGGTGHRTF.

This clonotype was detected only once. The genes are TRBV19 and TRBJ2-7; 8 nucleotides align to TRBD2. The CDR3 contains 15 residues. The V gene end was trimmed by 3 bases and the J gene end by 3 bases; junction bases not matched to a gene: 7. CDR1 is LNHDA, CDR2 SQIVND, per germline (reference sequence). CDR3 sequence: CASSIGGLGGYEQYF. CDR3 in DNA: TGTGCCAGTAGTATCGGGGGACTAGGGGGCTACGAGCAGTACTTC.

In its sample, this clonotype was seen a few times. The chain is built from TRBV12-3 or TRBV12-4 and TRBJ1-5; D unresolved. V was trimmed by 8 bases and J by 2 bases, leaving 13 bases between them. This CDR3 spans 14 amino acids. The CDR3 sequence is CASAFFRGNQPQHF. In DNA form, the CDR3 reads TGTGCCAGCGCCTTTTTCCGGGGCAATCAGCCCCAGCATTTT.

The chain employs TRBV20-1 and TRBJ2-3; TRBD2 matches at 14 bases. This CDR3 region has 17 residues. The germline gives CDR1 DFQATT, CDR2 SNEGSKA (reference sequence). V lost 2 bases to trimming and J lost 2 bases; unmatched junction nucleotides: 6. The CDR3 DNA reads as TGCAGTGCTAGATTGCGGACTAGCGGGGGGTTCACAGATACGCAGTATTTT. Its protein product is CSARLRTSGGFTDTQYF.

This chain joins TRBV12-5 and TRBJ1-1; tentative D call: TRBD1 (5 bases). Germline-derived CDR1 and CDR2 are LGHNT and FRNRAP. V lost 9 bases to trimming and J lost 3 bases, with 17 bases between them. This CDR3 comprises 14 residues. As DNA, the CDR3 is TGTGCTAGAGGGCAGGGCCGATCCTACACTGAAGCTTTCTTT. This codes for CARGQGRSYTEAFF.

This clonotype was detected many times. V gene TRBV6-5 combines with J gene TRBJ1-2; 8 nucleotides agree with TRBD1. This CDR3 region has 14 residues. Germline CDR1 reads MNHEY; CDR2 reads SVGAGI. Trimming at V came to 6 bases and at J to 7 bases, leaving 10 bases not matched to a gene. CDR3 sequence: CASRSSGGESGYTF. CDR3 in DNA: TGTGCCAGCAGATCCTCAGGGGGCGAAAGTGGCTACACCTTC.

The sample holds a few counts of this clonotype. The genes are TRBV18 and TRBJ1-4; D remains unclear. In germline, CDR1 is KGHSH, CDR2 LQKENI. V lost 2 bases to trimming and J lost 2 bases, with 3 bases between them. The CDR3 runs to 13 residues. The DNA of the CDR3 is TGTGCCAGCTCACCAAGGACTAATGAAAAACTGTTTTTT. Its translation: CASSPRTNEKLFF.

The chain uses TRBV6-1 and TRBJ2-7; possibly TRBD2 for D (6 bases). The CDR3 consists of 12 residues. Trimming shortened V by 5 bases and J by 5 bases, and 10 bases separated the two germline ends. Germline V lookup: CDR1 MNHNS, CDR2 SASEGT. CDR3 residues: CASSYRGNEQYF. The CDR3 DNA follows: TGTGCCAGCAGTTATCGGGGGAACGAGCAGTACTTC.